These T cell receptor beta chains were read from a single sample in a study of T cell responses to AZD1222 COVID-19 vaccine. The method was immunoSEQ multiplex PCR; TCRdb's version includes in-frame clones alone and lacks a portion of them. The sample has more than 140,000 clones; about 91% are singletons. This sample comprised peripheral blood, obtained on day 0 of AZD1222 vaccination. Receptors were obtained from an adult in good health. The CDR3 runs from the conserved cysteine through the conserved F or W. D genes are given only for firm matches. The listing skips clone size in some rows; elsewhere it reads once, few, many or a size class.

>TRBD2|TRBV5-6|TRBJ2-7|-
CASSSLAAYEQYF
TGTGCCAGCAGCTCCCTAGCGGCCTACGAGCAGTACTTC
>-|TRBV24-1|TRBJ2-2|few
CATSDLSPTSGTGELFF
TGTGCCACCAGTGATTTATCCCCCACCTCGGGCACCGGGGAGCTGTTTTTT
>-|TRBV6-5|TRBJ2-1|-
CASSYPNTGFWFF
TGTGCCAGCAGTTACCCTAACACGGGTTTTTGGTTCTTC
>TRBD1|TRBV7-3|TRBJ1-2|-
CASSFGQGLGYTF
TGTGCCAGCAGCTTCGGACAGGGGCTTGGCTACACCTTC
>-|TRBV9|TRBJ1-5|-
CASSPAGVRQPQHF
TGTGCCAGCAGCCCAGCGGGGGTAAGGCAGCCCCAGCATTTT
>TRBD2|TRBV7-2|TRBJ2-7|-
CASSPWGTSVYEQYF
TGTGCCAGCAGCCCATGGGGGACTAGCGTCTACGAGCAGTACTTC
>-|TRBV15|TRBJ1-5|-
CATSRPEKRPYQPQHF
TGTGCCACCAGCAGACCCGAAAAGAGACCCTATCAGCCCCAGCATTTT
>-|TRBV27|TRBJ1-5|-
CASSLRGGSNQPQHF
TGTGCCAGCAGTTTAAGGGGGGGGTCCAATCAGCCCCAGCATTTT
>TRBD1|TRBV4-3|TRBJ1-6|-
CASSLGGVSPLHF
TGCGCCAGCAGCCTAGGGGGCGTCTCACCCCTCCACTTT
>-|TRBV11-2|TRBJ2-2|-
CASRKTAANTGELFF
TGTGCCAGCAGAAAGACAGCCGCGAACACCGGGGAGCTGTTTTTT
>-|TRBV25-1|TRBJ1-1|-
CASSEFAPGEAFF
TGTGCCAGCAGTGAATTCGCGCCAGGGGAAGCTTTCTTT
>-|TRBV29-1|TRBJ1-1|-
CSVEEKHRVNTEAFF
TGCAGCGTTGAAGAGAAGCACAGGGTGAACACTGAAGCTTTCTTT
>TRBD2|TRBV3-1/TRBV3-2|TRBJ2-1|once
CASSRAGVSQNEQFF
TGTGCCAGCAGCCGCGCGGGAGTGTCCCAAAATGAGCAGTTCTTC
>TRBD2|TRBV6-5|TRBJ2-1|-
CASTGLAGRKQFF
TGTGCCAGCACCGGACTAGCGGGACGTAAGCAGTTCTTC
>-|TRBV7-8|TRBJ1-1|-
CASSLPGGTEAFF
TGTGCCAGCAGCTTGCCCGGGGGCACTGAAGCTTTCTTT
>TRBD1|TRBV5-4|TRBJ1-1|-
CASSSGVTGGLSPKAFF
TGTGCCAGCAGCTCAGGGGTCACAGGGGGCCTGAGCCCGAAAGCTTTCTTT
>-|TRBV5-4|TRBJ1-6|-
CASGTRGSYNSPLHF
TGTGCCAGCGGGACCAGGGGATCCTATAATTCACCCCTCCACTTT
>TRBD1|TRBV27|TRBJ1-5|-
CASKPRTGANQPQHF
TGTGCCAGCAAACCTAGGACAGGGGCCAATCAGCCCCAGCATTTT
>-|TRBV5-6|TRBJ1-4|-
CASSLRQTREKLFF
TGTGCCAGCAGCTTGAGGCAGACCCGGGAAAAACTGTTTTTT
>TRBD2|TRBV13|TRBJ2-3|-
CASSLMASGYTDTQYF
TGTGCCAGCAGCTTAATGGCTAGCGGCTACACAGATACGCAGTATTTT
>-|TRBV4-2|TRBJ2-2|-
CASGFLATGELFF
TGTGCCAGCGGGTTTCTAGCCACCGGGGAGCTGTTTTTT
>-|TRBV24-1|TRBJ1-2|-
CATSRPQDRGYTF
TGTGCCACCAGTAGGCCCCAGGACCGTGGCTACACCTTC
>TRBD1|TRBV4-1|TRBJ1-2|-
CASSQTIQGAFLRNYGYTF
TGCGCCAGCAGCCAGACGATACAGGGGGCATTTCTTCGTAACTATGGCTACACCTTC
>-|TRBV10-3|TRBJ1-1|-
CAISEYGGTEAFF
TGTGCCATCAGTGAGTATGGTGGGACTGAAGCTTTCTTT
>-|TRBV30|TRBJ2-1|-
CAWSVGGESEQFF
TGTGCCTGGAGTGTCGGCGGTGAGTCGGAGCAGTTCTTC
>-|TRBV4-3|TRBJ1-2|-
CASSQEGVKGYGYTF
TGCGCCAGCAGCCAAGAGGGGGTAAAAGGCTATGGCTACACCTTC
>TRBD1|TRBV11-3|TRBJ2-3|-
CASSLRQGLGTDTQYF
TGTGCCAGCAGCCTAAGACAGGGGCTAGGCACAGATACGCAGTATTTT
>-|TRBV29-1|TRBJ1-2|-
CSVPRGFNYGYTF
TGCAGCGTCCCTCGAGGTTTTAACTATGGCTACACCTTC
>-|TRBV28|TRBJ1-5|-
CASSLNQPQHF
TGTGCCAGCAGTTTGAATCAGCCCCAGCATTTT
>TRBD1|TRBV5-1|TRBJ2-2|-
CASSVPTGVNTGELFF
TGCGCCAGCAGCGTACCAACAGGGGTGAACACCGGGGAGCTGTTTTTT
>-|TRBV5-1|TRBJ1-2|-
CASSPVGGRDYGYTF
TGCGCCAGCAGCCCCGTGGGGGGGCGCGACTATGGCTACACCTTC
>TRBD2|TRBV5-1|TRBJ2-7|-
CASSIVAGKGVEQYF
TGCGCCAGCAGCATAGTAGCGGGAAAGGGCGTAGAGCAGTACTTC
>TRBD2|TRBV6-1|TRBJ2-1|-
CASSGVGGRLVNEQFF
TGTGCCAGCAGTGGTGTTGGCGGGAGGCTCGTGAATGAGCAGTTCTTC
>-|TRBV11-2|TRBJ2-1|-
CASSLVGNEQFF
TGTGCCAGCAGTCTAGTGGGGAATGAGCAGTTCTTC
>-|TRBV7-8|TRBJ2-1|-
CASSREPYNEQFF
TGTGCCAGCTCCCGGGAACCCTACAATGAGCAGTTCTTC
>-|TRBV6-5|TRBJ2-7|-
CASSYRQGGEQYF
TGTGCCAGCAGTTACCGCCAAGGGGGGGAGCAGTACTTC
>-|TRBV4-1|TRBJ2-2|-
CASSQDRSGTNTGELFF
TGCGCCAGCAGCCAAGATCGGTCTGGTACGAACACCGGGGAGCTGTTTTTT
>-|TRBV6-5|TRBJ2-3|-
CASESAGRGTDTQYF
TGTGCCAGCGAATCGGCGGGACGAGGCACAGATACGCAGTATTTT
>-|TRBV14|TRBJ1-1|-
CASSQAGREAFF
TGTGCCAGCAGCCAGGCTGGCAGAGAAGCTTTCTTT
>TRBD1|TRBV25-1|TRBJ1-4|-
CASSQRTGATNEKLFF
TGTGCCAGCAGTCAGAGGACAGGCGCAACTAATGAAAAACTGTTTTTT
>TRBD1|TRBV5-4|TRBJ1-1|few
CASSPRTGQSKAFF
TGTGCCAGCAGCCCCCGGACAGGGCAAAGCAAAGCTTTCTTT
>TRBD1|TRBV23-1|TRBJ1-1|-
CASSTYRGRWDTEAFF
TGCGCCAGCAGTACTTACAGGGGGAGGTGGGACACTGAAGCTTTCTTT
>-|TRBV12-3/TRBV12-4|TRBJ1-2|-
CASSLAVPEGYTF
TGTGCCAGCAGTTTAGCGGTTCCTGAGGGCTACACCTTC
>TRBD1|TRBV19|TRBJ2-6|-
CASAWTGPSGANVLTF
TGTGCCAGTGCATGGACAGGGCCCTCTGGGGCCAACGTCCTGACTTTC
>-|TRBV12-3/TRBV12-4|TRBJ2-7|-
CASSFSGYEQYF
TGTGCCAGCAGTTTTAGCGGATACGAGCAGTACTTC
>TRBD1|TRBV12-3/TRBV12-4|TRBJ1-2|-
CASSDRGDYGYTF
TGTGCCAGCAGTGACAGGGGAGACTATGGCTACACCTTC
>-|TRBV19|TRBJ1-5|-
CASSIGGARSQPQHF
TGTGCCAGTAGTATTGGGGGGGCGAGGAGTCAGCCCCAGCATTTT